These 20 T cell receptor beta chains were all obtained from the same sample, sequenced in a study of OX40 agonist ivuxolimab in advanced cancers. Sequencing was performed with immunoSEQ multiplex PCR; in TCRdb, only in-frame clones are kept and a portion is missing. The data hold fewer than 8,500 clones, with approximately 71% observed a single time. Sequenced material: CD4+ or CD8+ T cells sorted from blood, taken in a trial of the OX40 agonist ivuxolimab. Receptor source: an adult with an advanced solid tumor such as melanoma, head and neck, liver or kidney cancer.

CDR3 protein: CASSLLGETQYF. The CDR3 nucleotides read TGTGCCAGCAGCTTACTCGGGGAGACCCAGTACTTC. The V gene is TRBV13, the J gene TRBJ2-5; D is undetermined. The CDR3 runs 12 residues. Germline CDR1 is PRHDT and CDR2 is FYEKMQ (reference sequence). V dropped 2 bases and J dropped 5 bases, with 6 bases sitting between them.

As DNA, the CDR3 is TGTGCCAGCAGCTCCCCGTGGACAGGGGGCAACTATGGCTACACCTTC. It specifies CASSSPWTGGNYGYTF. The V gene is TRBV7-9, the J gene TRBJ1-2; TRBD1 matches at 11 bases. J was trimmed by 2 bases and V by 4 bases; bases with no gene match: 6. This CDR3 contains 16 residues. Germline V gene lookup returns CDR1 SEHNR and CDR2 FQNEAQ (reference sequence).

V gene TRBV6-5 combines with J gene TRBJ2-1, with 11 bases identical to TRBD2. V trimming: 0 bases; J trimming: 5 bases; junction bases outside the gene matches: 3. This CDR3 is built from 16 residues. Germline-derived CDR1 and CDR2 are MNHEY and SVGAGI. CDR3 in amino acids: CASSYSVAGGNNEQFF. CDR3 nucleotide sequence: TGTGCCAGCAGTTACTCGGTAGCGGGGGGGAACAATGAGCAGTTCTTC.

This clone appeared a few times. Other DNA sequences in this specimen translate into the identical CDR3. V and J are TRBV6-6 and TRBJ2-5, with 9 bases identical to TRBD2. CDR3 size: 14 residues. V shed 5 bases, J shed 3 bases, and the junction held 4 bases outside the gene matches. Per germline, CDR1 MNHNY and CDR2 SVGAGI (reference sequence). The CDR3 spells CASSAGGVKETQYF. The CDR3 nucleotides read TGTGCCAGCAGTGCGGGGGGGGTTAAAGAGACCCAGTACTTC.

The chain employs TRBV27 and TRBJ2-7; TRBD2 might be the D (6 bases). The germline CDR1 and CDR2 sequences are MNHEY and SMNVEV (reference sequence). Trimming removed 2 bases at V and 3 bases at J, with 11 bases between. The CDR3 extends over 14 amino acids. CDR3 sequence reads: CASSLAGNRYEQYF. The DNA for the CDR3 is TGTGCCAGCAGTTTAGCGGGGAACCGCTACGAGCAGTACTTC.

This clone has only one observation. The rearrangement uses TRBV2 and TRBJ2-4, with no clear D. V was cut by 7 bases and J by 0 bases, with 13 bases left in between. This CDR3 spans 15 amino acids. Germline lookup yields CDR1 SNHLY and CDR2 FYNNEI. In nucleotides, the CDR3 is TGTGCCAGCATCCTGTCCGGCTTAGCCAAAAACATTCAGTACTTC. The encoded protein is CASILSGLAKNIQYF.

The chain carries TRBV7-9 and TRBJ2-2; D unclear. The germline V gene has CDR1 SEHNR and CDR2 FQNEAQ (reference sequence). This CDR3 is built from 12 residues. Trimming shortened V by 1 base and J by 11 bases, and 8 bases separated the two germline ends. CDR3 nucleotide sequence: TGTGCCAGCAGCTTAGTTTTCGTAGAGCTGTTTTTT. Protein product: CASSLVFVELFF.

The chain combines TRBV6-5 with TRBJ1-1; the D gene is possibly TRBD1 (5 bases). Germline V lookup: CDR1 MNHEY, CDR2 SVGAGI. The germline V and J ends were trimmed by 2 bases and 5 bases, with 15 bases remaining between them. The CDR3 extends over 15 amino acids. The CDR3 loop reads CASSYDLQGKTEAFF. CDR3 coding DNA: TGTGCCAGCAGTTACGATCTGCAGGGTAAAACTGAAGCTTTCTTT.

The J gene is TRBJ2-5, the V gene TRBV7-9, with a possible D match to TRBD2 (6 bases). The CDR3 is 12 residues long. CDR1 SEHNR and CDR2 FQNEAQ come from the germline V gene (reference sequence). The V end was cut by 6 bases, the J end by 5 bases, with 10 bases between. The CDR3, as DNA: TGTGCCAGCAGTTCAGGGAGGGAGACCCAGTACTTC. Its translation is CASSSGRETQYF.

By proportion, this clone is medium-sized (0.01 to 0.1%). V usage is TRBV4-1 and J usage is TRBJ1-1; D not certain. The CDR3 covers 13 residues. Trimming left V 4 bases short and J 1 base short, with 7 bases between. CDR1 and CDR2 from the germline V gene are MGHRA and YSYEKL. The CDR3, as DNA: TGCGCCAGCAGCCCCATGCGGAACACTGAAGCTTTCTTT. As protein: CASSPMRNTEAFF.

The rearrangement uses TRBV6-9 and TRBJ1-1, with D hard to call. Trimming cost V 5 bases and J 6 bases, with 16 bases left between them. Germline CDR1 reads MNHGY; CDR2 reads SVAAGI. This CDR3 spans 14 amino acids. The CDR3 DNA follows: TGTGCCAGCAGTGAAGCGGGGTCCAGTTCTGAAGCTTTCTTT. Encoded protein: CASSEAGSSSEAFF.

The chain has TRBV5-4 and TRBJ2-7; 7 bases fit TRBD1. This CDR3 has 15 amino acids. Per the germline V gene, CDR1 is SGHNT and CDR2 is YYREEE (reference sequence). V shed 3 bases, J shed 1 base, and the junction held 7 bases outside the gene matches. CDR3 loop: CASSSQGQSSYEQYF. The DNA of the CDR3 is TGTGCCAGCAGCTCACAGGGACAGTCTTCCTACGAGCAGTACTTC.

A few counts support this clone. The CDR3 nucleotides read TGCGCCAGCAGCCAAGAACAGGTACCGCATAAGGAGCAGTACTTC. Protein sequence: CASSQEQVPHKEQYF. The gene calls are TRBV4-1 and TRBJ2-7; tentative D call: TRBD1 (5 bases). This CDR3 is 15 amino acids long. V lost 0 bases and J 7 bases, leaving 16 bases between the germline ends. The germline V gene has CDR1 MGHRA and CDR2 YSYEKL.

This chain links TRBV7-9 with TRBJ1-4; D might be TRBD1 (5 bases). The CDR3 has 15 residues. Germline V CDR1 and CDR2: SEHNR, FQNEAQ (reference sequence). V was shortened by 5 bases and J by 8 bases, with 18 bases between the two germline ends. The CDR3: CASSERGPPGEKLFF. The CDR3 nucleotides are TGTGCCAGCAGCGAACGGGGCCCCCCGGGGGAAAAACTGTTTTTT. Full variable domain (remainder filled in from reference TRBV7-9 and TRBJ1-4): DTGVSQNPRHKITKRGQNVTFRCDPISEHNRLYWYRQTLGQGPEFLTYFQNEAQLEKSRLLSDRFSAERPKGSFSTLEIQRTEQGDSAMYLCASSERGPPGEKLFFGSGTQLSVL.

The chain employs TRBV5-6 and TRBJ2-1, with TRBD2 matching over 12 bases. Germline-derived CDR1 and CDR2 are SGHDT and YYEEEE. The junction had 5 bases not matched to a gene; V was cut back by 4 bases and J by 6 bases. CDR3 length equals 15 residues. The CDR3 is CASSPGLAGGNEQFF. In DNA form, the CDR3 reads TGTGCCAGCAGCCCGGGACTAGCGGGCGGCAATGAGCAGTTCTTC.

The chain uses TRBV7-9 and TRBJ2-7; 11 bases line up with TRBD1. J lost 4 bases, V lost 8 bases, and 7 bases had no gene match. The length of the CDR3 is 14 residues. Germline lookup yields CDR1 SEHNR and CDR2 FQNEAQ (reference sequence). CDR3 nucleotides: TGTGCCAGCCGGTCGGACAGGGGGCTTTACGAGCAGTACTTC. Translating it yields CASRSDRGLYEQYF.

This clone was seen a handful of times. The V call is TRBV27, the J call TRBJ2-7; 8 positions agree with TRBD1. V lost 8 bases and J lost 3; bases outside the gene matches: 6. This CDR3 region has 13 residues. The germline V gene has CDR1 MNHEY and CDR2 SMNVEV (reference sequence). The CDR3 loop reads CASGWGQVYEQYF. DNA for the CDR3: TGTGCCAGCGGGTGGGGACAGGTCTACGAGCAGTACTTC.

The CDR3 sequence: CASSQGYRGKSPLHF. The CDR3 DNA sequence: TGTGCCAGCAGCCAAGGTTATAGGGGAAAGTCACCCCTCCACTTT. The rearrangement joins TRBV14 to TRBJ1-6; tentatively, D is TRBD1 (5 bases). Germline V gene data show CDR1 as SGHDN and CDR2 as FVKESK. V lost 1 base and J lost 10, with 14 bases in between. The CDR3 length is 15 residues.

V is TRBV9 and J is TRBJ2-2, with 13 bases lining up with TRBD2. The germline V gene has CDR1 SGDLS and CDR2 YYNGEE. The CDR3 length is 18 residues. The trim removed 4 bases at V and 3 bases at J, leaving 9 bases unmatched. CDR3 nucleotide sequence: TGTGCCAGCAGCCCCTCCGGACTAGCGGGGGCTTACACCGGGGAGCTGTTTTTT. Translation: CASSPSGLAGAYTGELFF. The entire variable domain, with the rest obtained from reference TRBV9 and TRBJ2-2, is as follows: DSGVTQTPKHLITATGQRVTLRCSPRSGDLSVYWYQQSLDQGLQFLIQYYNGEERAKGNILERFSAQQFPDLHSELNLSSLELGDSALYFCASSPSGLAGAYTGELFFGEGSRLTVL.

The chain couples TRBV7-8 to TRBJ2-2, with D tentatively TRBD2 (6 bases). There are 15 residues in the CDR3. V lost 5 bases and J lost 0, with 10 bases in between. Looked up from germline, CDR1 is SGHVS and CDR2 is FQNEAQ. CDR3 sequence reads: CASSPGGANTGELFF. The CDR3 nucleotides are TGTGCCAGCAGCCCCGGGGGTGCGAACACCGGGGAGCTGTTTTTT.